This T cell receptor beta chain was obtained from a study of identical twins. This clonotype showed up many times. V shed 5 bases and J shed 5 bases, with 9 bases lying between them. The CDR3 has 12 residues. MiXCR, run by TCRdb on the 5' RACE reads, gives a single entry per CDR3 protein. The data contain roughly 570,000 distinct CDR3 sequences, roughly 9.9% of them singletons. Everyone who gave samples was a healthy Caucasian. These same records also appear under a second study, on yellow fever vaccine responses in identical twins.

What was sequenced was PBMCs. This TCR was sampled from a woman aged 18-35 years in good health. V usage is TRBV12-3 or TRBV12-4 and J usage is TRBJ2-5; D might be TRBD2 (5 bases). The CDR3 sequence is CASSPSWETQYF. As DNA, the CDR3 is TGTGCCAGCAGTCCTAGCTGGGAGACCCAGTACTTC.